This paragraph reports one T cell receptor (beta chain). With 60 Vbeta and 13 Jbeta primers, the PCR was carried out. Libraries were prepared by immunoSEQ multiplex PCR; TCRdb keeps only in-frame clonotypes and omits some of them. The table shows about 240,000 clones, with over 70% occurring only once. These data belong to a study of cytomegalovirus exposure and HLA in healthy donors. There are 13 residues in the CDR3. Germline V gene sequence: CDR1 SNHLY, CDR2 FYNNEI. Trimming shortened V by 10 bases and J by 4 bases, and 16 bases separated the two germline ends. This chain joins TRBV2 and TRBJ2-5, with a tentative D call TRBD2 (6 bases). The TCR originated in a woman aged 55-70 years in good health and CMV-seropositive. Sequences were obtained from PBMCs. CDR3 loop: CANAGGGGETQYF. CDR3 coding DNA: TGTGCCAATGCCGGGGGTGGAGGAGAGACCCAGTACTTC.